This TCR beta chain was identified in a study of OX40 agonist ivuxolimab in advanced cancers. Study-level results: There was clonal expansion of CD4+ and CD8+ blood T cells by week 6 at 0.1 to 3.0 mg/kg. People who partly responded at 0.1-3.0 mg/kg had some of the least clonal expansion seen. No antigen was identified for the clonally expanded peripheral T cells. There were, on average, more expanded clones in CD8+ T cells than in CD4+.

Profiling relied on immunoSEQ multiplex PCR, and the TCRdb table lists in-frame clones only, not all of them. Of under 90,000 clones listed, more than 80% are singletons. CDR3 length: 16 amino acids. The germline CDR1 and CDR2 sequences are SEHNR and FQNEAQ (reference sequence). V lost 5 bases, J lost 0 bases, and 10 bases stayed unmatched. With respect to this clone: The target antigen is unknown.

This chain links TRBV7-9 with TRBJ2-7; 7 nucleotides align to TRBD1. This TCR was sampled from an adult with an advanced solid tumor such as melanoma, head and neck, liver or kidney cancer. The source material was CD4+ or CD8+ T cells sorted from blood, sampled in a trial of the OX40 agonist ivuxolimab. In nucleotides, the CDR3 is TGTGCCAGCAGCCCAGGTGCAGGGGGATTCTCCTACGAGCAGTACTTC. Its translation is CASSPGAGGFSYEQYF.